Below are 31 T cell receptor beta chains sequenced from a single sample in a study of blood T cell repertoires in COVID-19. Some clones are missing from TCRdb's copy, which holds only in-frame ones; the method was immunoSEQ multiplex PCR. The sample yields tens of thousands of clones, about nine tenths seen once. Sequencing used peripheral blood. The source is a man aged 55 to 69 with acute or convalescent COVID-19.

The chain couples TRBV6-1 to TRBJ1-4; perhaps TRBD1 as D (5 bases). Trimming pared 0 bases from V and 7 bases from J, leaving 18 bases between. Germline CDR1 and CDR2: MNHNS and SASEGT. CDR3 size: 17 residues. CDR3 protein: CASSEAWPLFQGEKLFF. CDR3 nucleotides: TGTGCCAGCAGTGAAGCCTGGCCTCTCTTTCAGGGTGAAAAACTGTTTTTT.

The chain carries TRBV6-6 and TRBJ2-3, with TRBD2 matching 15 bases. J was trimmed by 2 bases and V by 5 bases; bases with no gene match: 2. This CDR3 spans 16 amino acids. The V gene's germline CDR1 is MNHNY and CDR2 SVGAGI (reference sequence). CDR3 in amino acids: CASSGLAGGNTDTQYF. CDR3 nucleotide sequence: TGTGCCAGCAGTGGACTAGCGGGAGGGAACACAGATACGCAGTATTTT.

The chain is built from TRBV3-1 (or the pseudogene TRBV3-2) and TRBJ2-7; 8 bases line up with TRBD1. Germline V gives CDR1 LGHDT, CDR2 YNNKEL (reference sequence). The J segment lost 3 bases and the V segment lost 3 bases, leaving 10 bases of the junction unmatched. The CDR3 extends over 16 amino acids. This CDR3 reads CASSHQGGDRFYEQYF. The CDR3 bases are TGTGCCAGCAGCCATCAAGGCGGGGACAGGTTCTACGAGCAGTACTTC.

The rearrangement joins TRBV2 to TRBJ1-4; no clear D. This CDR3 has 12 amino acids. Germline loops: CDR1 SNHLY, CDR2 FYNNEI. The germline V and J ends were trimmed by 8 bases and 15 bases, with 19 bases remaining between them. Written as DNA, the CDR3 is TGTGCCAGCGGCCGGCGGGTCGAAGAAGTGTTTTTT. Its protein is CASGRRVEEVFF.

CDR3 DNA: TGCAGCGTTGAAGATCGTCTGGGCTATGGGGGGGGATTTTACAATGAGCAGTTCTTC. Amino acids: CSVEDRLGYGGGFYNEQFF. The V gene is TRBV29-1, the J gene TRBJ2-1; 7 positions match TRBD2. The CDR3 extends over 19 amino acids. V gave up 0 bases and J gave up 4 bases; unmatched junction bases: 18. CDR1 is SQVTM, CDR2 ANQGSEA, per germline.

The chain carries TRBV21-1 and TRBJ1-5; the table assigns TRBD1, which was not confirmed against the DNA. TRBV21-1 represents a pseudogene. The CDR3 length is 12 residues. The CDR3 reads CASSKDTQPQHF. DNA for the CDR3: TGTGCCAGCAGCAAAGACACCCAGCCCCAGCATTTT.

The chain joins TRBV11-1 to TRBJ2-1; 8 nucleotides line up with TRBD2. The CDR3 has 15 residues. CDR1 SGHAT and CDR2 FQDESV come from the germline V gene (reference sequence). V gave up 5 bases and J gave up 5 bases; unmatched junction bases: 8. CDR3 nucleotide sequence: TGTGCCAGCAGCACCCCGACTAGCGCCGACAATGAGCAGTTCTTC. Translated, it gives CASSTPTSADNEQFF.

CDR3 in amino acids: CASSPRQEQSGTEAFF. The CDR3 nucleotides are TGTGCCAGCTCACCACGGCAGGAACAATCGGGGACTGAAGCTTTCTTT. The chain couples TRBV18 to TRBJ1-1; D remains ambiguous. The CDR3 spans 16 residues. The ends were cut back, 1 base at V and 5 bases at J, with 17 bases in the middle. In germline, CDR1 is KGHSH, CDR2 LQKENI.

The chain is built from TRBV9 and TRBJ2-1; a possible D gene is TRBD1 (6 bases). The CDR3 is made up of 16 amino acids. V dropped 2 bases and J dropped 2 bases, with 14 bases sitting between them. The V gene's germline CDR1 is SGDLS and CDR2 YYNGEE. The CDR3 DNA follows: TGTGCCAGCAGCGTTAGCAGTGGGGGCACCTACAATGAGCAGTTCTTC. Its protein is CASSVSSGGTYNEQFF.

The rearrangement joins TRBV5-4 to TRBJ1-1, with D tentatively TRBD1 (5 bases). CDR1 is SGHNT, CDR2 YYREEE, per germline (reference sequence). The CDR3 spans 17 residues. The germline V and J ends were trimmed by 4 bases and 0 bases, with 19 bases remaining between them. The CDR3 bases are TGTGCCAGCAGCGATTTGGGGGGGAGCAGGCTGAACACTGAAGCTTTCTTT. Its translation: CASSDLGGSRLNTEAFF.

The V call is TRBV3-1 (or the pseudogene TRBV3-2), the J call TRBJ2-7; D is possibly TRBD1 (6 bases). This CDR3 spans 14 amino acids. CDR1 LGHDT and CDR2 YNNKEL come from the germline V gene (reference sequence). V shed 0 bases and J shed 8 bases, with 14 bases lying between them. The CDR3 reads CASSQDLRGSQQYF. The CDR3, as DNA: TGTGCCAGCAGCCAAGATCTGAGGGGGAGCCAGCAGTACTTC.

This clone was picked up one time. The chain is built from TRBV4-2 and TRBJ2-3, with 11 bases that match TRBD2. V was pared by 3 bases and J by 1 base, with 3 bases of the junction left unmatched. The CDR3 extends over 16 amino acids. The germline V gene encodes CDR1 LGHNA and CDR2 YNFKEQ. CDR3 residues: CASSQPLAGGTDTQYF. The CDR3 DNA follows: TGTGCCAGCAGCCAGCCACTAGCGGGAGGCACAGATACGCAGTATTTT.

The V gene is TRBV7-9, the J gene TRBJ2-6, with a tentative D call TRBD1 (5 bases). The CDR3 loop spans 15 amino acids. CDR1 and CDR2 (germline): SEHNR, FQNEAQ (reference sequence). The V gene lost 5 bases and the J gene lost 1 base, with 9 bases spanning the gap. As DNA, the CDR3 is TGTGCCAGCAGCCCAGGGTCTTCTGGGGCCAACGTCCTGACTTTC. Its protein product is CASSPGSSGANVLTF.

The chain has TRBV19 and TRBJ2-5, with D possibly being TRBD2 (5 bases). V was pared by 6 bases and J by 5 bases, with 25 bases between. The CDR3 contains 17 residues. The germline V gene has CDR1 LNHDA and CDR2 SQIVND (reference sequence). Here the CDR3 reads CASRGPRLPRVRETQYF. The DNA for the CDR3 is TGTGCCAGTAGGGGCCCCCGGCTTCCGAGGGTCAGGGAGACCCAGTACTTC.

This rearrangement joins TRBV3-1 (or the pseudogene TRBV3-2) to TRBJ2-5; D uncertain. The germline V and J ends were trimmed by 1 base and 9 bases, with 9 bases remaining between them. This CDR3 comprises 12 residues. CDR1 and CDR2 from the germline V gene are LGHDT and YNNKEL (reference sequence). CDR3 sequence (DNA): TGTGCCAGCAGCCAAGTTTCCTTAGCCCAGTACTTC. This sequence encodes CASSQVSLAQYF.

This chain joins TRBV7-8 and TRBJ2-1; 12 nucleotides align to TRBD2. The V gene's germline CDR1 is SGHVS and CDR2 FQNEAQ. V was pared by 5 bases and J by 8 bases, with 13 bases of the junction left unmatched. The CDR3 totals 17 residues. The chain's CDR3 is CASSRPSGRASRDEQFF. The CDR3 nucleotides are TGTGCCAGCAGCCGTCCTAGCGGGAGGGCCTCAAGAGATGAGCAGTTCTTC.

This rearrangement joins TRBV19 to TRBJ1-5, with D uncertain. V lost 6 bases, J lost 0 bases, and 12 bases lay in between. CDR1 LNHDA and CDR2 SQIVND come from the germline V gene (reference sequence). CDR3 length equals 15 residues. The CDR3 bases are TGTGCCAGTAGCGCTGGGAGAGCTAGCAATCAGCCCCAGCATTTT. Its protein product is CASSAGRASNQPQHF.

The gene calls are TRBV7-8 and TRBJ1-5; the D is unclear. Germline V gene lookup returns CDR1 SGHVS and CDR2 FQNEAQ. The CDR3 runs to 15 residues. The V end was cut by 5 bases, the J end by 5 bases, with 16 bases between. The CDR3: CASSRGELLYQPQHF. CDR3 in DNA: TGTGCCAGCAGCAGAGGAGAATTACTATATCAGCCCCAGCATTTT.

This clone showed up just once. The chain recombines TRBV6-5 with TRBJ1-2; D may be TRBD1 (5 bases). This CDR3 is 15 amino acids long. V was pared by 7 bases and J by 6 bases, with 21 bases between. CDR1 is MNHEY, CDR2 SVGAGI, per germline. CDR3 residues: CASKLWSGLSDGYTF. For the CDR3, the DNA is TGTGCCAGCAAGTTATGGTCAGGGTTAAGTGATGGCTACACCTTC.

The chain recombines TRBV25-1 with TRBJ1-6, with D unresolved. The CDR3 totals 14 residues. Germline loops: CDR1 MGHDK, CDR2 SYGVNS. Trimming stripped 4 bases from V and 7 bases from J, with 11 bases between. This CDR3 is CASSGALRNSPLHF. The CDR3 coding sequence is TGTGCCAGCAGTGGGGCCCTTCGGAATTCACCCCTCCACTTT.

The V and J genes are TRBV7-3 and TRBJ2-1; the match to TRBD2 covers 11 bases. From germline, CDR1 is SGHTA and CDR2 FQGTGA. J gave up 10 bases and V 2 bases, and 7 bases lay outside the gene matches. The length of the CDR3 is 15 residues. The CDR3 DNA is TGTGCCAGCAGCTTATTCGGGACTAGCGGACCCGAGCAGTTCTTC. Encoded protein: CASSLFGTSGPEQFF.

The rearrangement joins TRBV9 to TRBJ1-1; TRBD1 aligns across 8 bases. The V segment lost 4 bases and the J segment 7 bases; nucleotides outside the gene matches: 9. The CDR3 totals 14 residues. The germline V gene encodes CDR1 SGDLS and CDR2 YYNGEE. In DNA, the CDR3 is TGTGCCAGCAGCTCAGGGACAGGTACAAGTGAAGCTTTCTTT. Its translation: CASSSGTGTSEAFF.

The gene calls are TRBV7-2 and TRBJ2-2, with 12 bases aligning to TRBD2. The V and J ends lost 5 bases and 7 bases, in that order; junction bases with no gene match: 11. Germline loops: CDR1 SGHTA, CDR2 FQGNSA. The CDR3 sequence is 17 residues long. The CDR3 reads CASSPRTSGKTGGELFF. In nucleotides, the CDR3 is TGTGCCAGCAGCCCGAGGACTAGCGGGAAGACTGGCGGGGAGCTGTTTTTT.

The J gene is TRBJ1-4, the V gene TRBV7-8, with TRBD1 as a possible D gene (5 bases). The CDR3 contains 15 residues. V dropped 2 bases and J dropped 7 bases, with 14 bases sitting between them. In germline, CDR1 is SGHVS, CDR2 FQNEAQ. This CDR3 is CASSLLQGRSEKLFF. The CDR3 coding sequence is TGTGCCAGCAGCTTACTCCAGGGAAGGAGTGAAAAACTGTTTTTT.

V usage is TRBV7-3 and J usage is TRBJ2-6, with 7 bases lining up with TRBD1. CDR3 length equals 17 residues. Germline CDR1 reads SGHTA; CDR2 reads FQGTGA. V gave up 1 base and J gave up 2 bases; unmatched junction bases: 5. The CDR3 coding sequence is TGTGCCAGCAGCTTAAGGGATACAGGGGCTGGGGCCAACGTCCTGACTTTC. It yields the protein CASSLRDTGAGANVLTF.

Comments on this clone: At one boundary the junction diverges from the germline segment, which might be a read error. CDR3 nucleotide sequence: TGTGCTAGCAGCCTCCTACCGGGAGTAGCAGATACGCAGTATTTT. This codes for CASSLLPGVADTQYF. This chain uses TRBV7-7 with TRBJ2-3; TRBD2 might be the D (6 bases). Germline-derived CDR1 and CDR2 are SSHAT and FNYEAQ (reference sequence). CDR3 size: 15 residues.

The J gene is TRBJ2-5, the V gene TRBV7-2; D perhaps matches TRBD2 (6 bases). Germline lookup yields CDR1 SGHTA and CDR2 FQGNSA. The CDR3 has 13 residues. V was cut by 8 bases and J by 0 bases, with 10 bases left in between. The CDR3 is CASARGNQETQYF. Here the CDR3 DNA reads TGTGCCAGCGCCCGGGGGAACCAAGAGACCCAGTACTTC.

The chain's CDR3 is CASSLLNPLAGASYEQYF. The CDR3 region has the DNA TGTGCCAGCAGCCTTCTTAACCCACTAGCGGGAGCTTCCTACGAGCAGTACTTC. The chain couples TRBV14 to TRBJ2-7; 11 bases fit TRBD2. J gave up 1 base and V 4 bases, and 12 bases lay outside the gene matches. From germline, CDR1 is SGHDN and CDR2 FVKESK. The CDR3 extends over 18 amino acids.

This sequence joins TRBV3-1 (or the pseudogene TRBV3-2) and TRBJ1-6; D is perhaps TRBD1 (5 bases). In germline, CDR1 is LGHDT, CDR2 YNNKEL (reference sequence). Trimming removed 0 bases at V and 1 base at J, with 10 bases between. CDR3 length equals 17 residues. The DNA for the CDR3 is TGTGCCAGCAGCCAAGACAAGGGGTGGTCCTATAATTCACCCCTCCACTTT. It specifies CASSQDKGWSYNSPLHF.

The rearrangement links TRBV7-3 to TRBJ2-5; no reliable D call. V was cut by 3 bases and J by 2 bases, with 13 bases left in between. The CDR3 extends over 15 amino acids. Germline CDR1 and CDR2: SGHTA and FQGTGA. Here the CDR3 DNA reads TGTGCCAGCAGCTTCCAGGCAGGTTGGCAAGAGACCCAGTACTTC. Translated: CASSFQAGWQETQYF.

The chain employs TRBV6-5 and TRBJ2-5, with 12 bases fitting TRBD1. The CDR3 loop spans 15 amino acids. The J segment lost 5 bases and the V segment lost 6 bases, leaving 7 bases of the junction unmatched. CDR1 is MNHEY and CDR2 is SVGAGI in the germline V gene. For the CDR3, the DNA is TGTGCCAGCAGCGAGGGGACAGGGGGCCGGGAGACCCAGTACTTC. Translated: CASSEGTGGRETQYF.